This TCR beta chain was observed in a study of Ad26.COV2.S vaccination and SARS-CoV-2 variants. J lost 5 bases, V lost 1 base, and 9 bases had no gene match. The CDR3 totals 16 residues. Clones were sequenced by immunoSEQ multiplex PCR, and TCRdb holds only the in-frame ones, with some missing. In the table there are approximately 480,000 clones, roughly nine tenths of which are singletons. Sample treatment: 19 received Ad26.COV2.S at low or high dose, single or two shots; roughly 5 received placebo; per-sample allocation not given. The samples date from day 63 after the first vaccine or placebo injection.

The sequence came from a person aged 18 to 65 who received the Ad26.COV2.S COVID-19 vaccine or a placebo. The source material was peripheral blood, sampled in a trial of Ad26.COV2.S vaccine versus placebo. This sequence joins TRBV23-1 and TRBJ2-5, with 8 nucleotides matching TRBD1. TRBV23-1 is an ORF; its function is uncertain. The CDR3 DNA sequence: TGCGCCAGCAGTCAATGGGACAGGACCCGTCGGGAGACCCAGTACTTC. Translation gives CASSQWDRTRRETQYF.